Below, 31 T cell receptor beta chains from the same sample are listed, as sequenced in a study of cytomegalovirus exposure and HLA in healthy donors. In the PCR, 60 Vbeta and 13 Jbeta primers were used. Profiling relied on immunoSEQ multiplex PCR, and the TCRdb table lists in-frame clones only, not all of them. The profile covers 100,000 to 150,000 clones, with approximately 75% appearing a single time and more than 2.5% taken by the ten largest. Sequencing was done on a sample of PBMCs. The receptor set was obtained from a woman aged 50 to 60 in good health and CMV-seronegative.

The chain carries TRBV11-2 and TRBJ2-1; the match to TRBD2 covers 14 bases. The CDR3 length is 16 residues. Trimming at V came to 4 bases and at J to 6 bases, leaving 5 bases not matched to a gene. Germline V lookup: CDR1 SGHAT, CDR2 FQNNGV. CDR3: CASSSTSGRASNEQFF. The CDR3 DNA is TGTGCCAGCAGCTCGACTAGCGGGAGGGCGAGCAATGAGCAGTTCTTC. The full variable domain, in which reference TRBV11-2 and TRBJ2-1 provide the parts outside the CDR3, is EAGVAQSPRYKIIEKRQSVAFWCNPISGHATLYWYQQILGQGPKLLIQFQNNGVVDDSQLPKDRFSAERLKGVDSTLKIQPAKLEDSAVYLCASSSTSGRASNEQFFGPGTRLTVL.

In its sample, this clone was seen a few times. V usage is TRBV9 and J usage is TRBJ2-1; 10 bases fit TRBD2. Germline lookup yields CDR1 SGDLS and CDR2 YYNGEE. Losses at the gene ends were 3 bases for V and 10 bases for J; bases not matched to a gene: 10. This CDR3 comprises 15 residues. In DNA form, the CDR3 reads TGTGCCAGCAGCGCCCTAGCGGGGGTAGAGGTAGAGCAGTTCTTC. Translation: CASSALAGVEVEQFF. Full variable domain (remainder filled in from reference TRBV9 and TRBJ2-1): DSGVTQTPKHLITATGQRVTLRCSPRSGDLSVYWYQQSLDQGLQFLIQYYNGEERAKGNILERFSAQQFPDLHSELNLSSLELGDSALYFCASSALAGVEVEQFFGPGTRLTVL.

This clone was counted a few times. V usage is TRBV6-1 and J usage is TRBJ2-1, with D maybe TRBD1 (6 bases). V was shortened by 5 bases and J by 6 bases, with 14 bases between the two germline ends. CDR1 is MNHNS, CDR2 SASEGT, per germline. The CDR3 covers 14 residues. The CDR3 region is CASSSRQDSNEQFF. CDR3 in DNA: TGTGCCAGCAGTTCCAGACAGGATTCCAATGAGCAGTTCTTC.

The chain links TRBV9 to TRBJ1-2, with D perhaps matching TRBD1 (6 bases). Germline V gives CDR1 SGDLS, CDR2 YYNGEE. There are 14 residues in the CDR3. V was trimmed by 4 bases and J by 3 bases, leaving 13 bases between them. The CDR3 region is CASSPGTSHYGYTF. The CDR3 DNA sequence: TGTGCCAGCAGCCCGGGGACATCACACTATGGCTACACCTTC.

This clone was observed once. This chain joins TRBV7-9 and TRBJ2-5; tentatively, D is TRBD2 (6 bases). The tail of the sequence fits TRBJ2-7 better, so the J call may be wrong. The CDR3 runs 15 residues. CDR1 and CDR2 (germline): SEHNR, FQNEAQ (reference sequence). This CDR3 is CASSSLGLASHEQYF. The CDR3 coding sequence is TGTGCCAGCAGCTCCCTGGGCCTAGCGAGTCACGAGCAGTACTTC.

This chain uses TRBV5-5 with TRBJ2-1; TRBD2 agrees at 8 bases. This CDR3 region has 15 residues. The V and J ends lost 0 bases and 4 bases, in that order; junction bases with no gene match: 3. Germline V lookup: CDR1 SGHKS, CDR2 YYEKEE (reference sequence). CDR3 coding DNA: TGTGCCAGCAGCTTGGTGTCTAGCGGGTACAATGAGCAGTTCTTC. It translates to CASSLVSSGYNEQFF.

V gene TRBV7-6 combines with J gene TRBJ2-5; the match to TRBD1 covers 9 bases. V was pared by 6 bases and J by 1 base, with 9 bases of the junction left unmatched. There are 16 residues in the CDR3. The germline gives CDR1 SGHVS, CDR2 FNYEAQ. The CDR3 nucleotides read TGTGCCAGCAGTCCACGACAGGGGGATATCCAAGAGACCCAGTACTTC. Translation: CASSPRQGDIQETQYF. Based on the CDR3 plus reference TRBV7-6 and TRBJ2-5, the full variable domain is GAGVSQSPRYKVTKRGQDVALRCDPISGHVSLYWYRQALGQGPEFLTYFNYEAQQDKSGLPNDRFSAERPEGSISTLTIQRTEQRDSAMYRCASSPRQGDIQETQYFGPGTRLLVL.

The chain has TRBV18 and TRBJ2-5; the D gene is possibly TRBD1 (6 bases). Germline V CDR1 and CDR2: KGHSH, LQKENI. V was trimmed by 5 bases and J by 5 bases, leaving 9 bases between them. The CDR3 spans 12 residues. The chain's CDR3 is CASSAGEETQYF. The DNA of the CDR3 is TGTGCCAGCTCAGCAGGGGAGGAGACCCAGTACTTC.

This clone was observed a few times. CDR3 nucleotide sequence: TGTGCCTCTTGGGGCAGGTTAGATAGCAATCAGCCCCAGCATTTT. Residues: CASWGRLDSNQPQHF. The genes are TRBV30 and TRBJ1-5, with a weak D call TRBD1 (5 bases). The CDR3 is 15 amino acids. The V gene lost 7 bases and the J gene lost 0 bases, with 16 bases spanning the gap. Germline V gene sequence: CDR1 GTSNPN, CDR2 SVGIG (reference sequence). Combining the CDR3 with reference TRBV30 and TRBJ1-5 gives the whole variable domain SQTIHQWPATLVQPVGSPLSLECTVEGTSNPNLYWYRQAAGRGLQLLFYSVGIGQISSEVPQNLSASRPQDRQFILSSKKLLLSDSGFYLCASWGRLDSNQPQHFGDGTRLSIL.

This clone was found once. The chain recombines TRBV5-1 with TRBJ2-4; the match to TRBD2 covers 12 bases. Germline V CDR1 and CDR2: SGHRS, YFSETQ. V lost 4 bases, J lost 8 bases, and 13 bases stayed unmatched. The CDR3 contains 17 residues. CDR3 bases: TGCGCCAGCAGCCCTCAAAGTCCTAGCGGGAGGGTGGACATTCAGTACTTC. Translated, it gives CASSPQSPSGRVDIQYF. Together with reference TRBV5-1 and TRBJ2-4, the CDR3 gives the full variable domain: KAGVTQTPRYLIKTRGQQVTLSCSPISGHRSVSWYQQTPGQGLQFLFEYFSETQRNKGNFPGRFSGRQFSNSRSEMNVSTLELGDSALYLCASSPQSPSGRVDIQYFGAGTRLSVL.

The chain has TRBV7-9 and TRBJ2-1, with 7 bases fitting TRBD2. Germline CDR1 reads SEHNR; CDR2 reads FQNEAQ (reference sequence). The CDR3 loop spans 18 amino acids. V lost 1 base, J lost 3 bases, and 12 bases stayed unmatched. CDR3 nucleotides: TGTGCCAGCAGCTTAGATTTATCAAGCCAGCGGGGCTACAATGAGCAGTTCTTC. Amino acids: CASSLDLSSQRGYNEQFF.

As for this clone: The same CDR3 is also encoded by other DNA sequences in this sample. The genes are TRBV2 and TRBJ2-5; D is possibly TRBD2 (5 bases). CDR1 is SNHLY and CDR2 is FYNNEI in the germline V gene. The CDR3 has 14 residues. V lost 6 bases and J lost 4, with 15 bases in between. The CDR3 DNA reads as TGTGCCAGCAGACCCGGACTGGCCACAGAGACCCAGTACTTC. Protein: CASRPGLATETQYF.

A few counts support this clone. The chain couples TRBV5-6 to TRBJ2-5; 8 nucleotides line up with TRBD2. CDR3 length: 14 residues. Germline CDR1 and CDR2: SGHDT and YYEEEE. After removal of 4 bases from V and 9 bases from J, the junction contained 11 bases not matched to a gene. The chain's CDR3 is CASSGLARSGAQYF. The CDR3 DNA reads TGTGCCAGCAGCGGACTAGCCCGGTCTGGGGCCCAGTACTTC.

This rearrangement joins TRBV15 to TRBJ2-7, with 7 positions matching TRBD1. The CDR3 runs 17 residues. After removal of 0 bases from V and 2 bases from J, the junction contained 10 bases not matched to a gene. Germline V gene lookup returns CDR1 LNHNV and CDR2 YYDKDF (reference sequence). In DNA, the CDR3 is TGTGCCACCAGCAGAGACAGAATGGAGACAGGGCCCTACGAGCAGTACTTC. Protein product: CATSRDRMETGPYEQYF.

The chain employs TRBV14 and TRBJ2-1; weak D call: TRBD2 (5 bases). Trimming pared 0 bases from V and 5 bases from J, leaving 11 bases between. The CDR3 sequence is 15 residues long. Looked up from germline, CDR1 is SGHDN and CDR2 is FVKESK. CDR3: CASSQDLLAHNEQFF. For the CDR3, the DNA is TGTGCCAGCAGCCAAGATCTCCTAGCCCACAATGAGCAGTTCTTC.

The chain employs TRBV9 and TRBJ2-3; a weak D match, TRBD2 (5 bases). Trimming removed 0 bases from V and 4 bases from J, with 12 bases in between. CDR1 SGDLS and CDR2 YYNGEE come from the germline V gene. CDR3 length equals 15 residues. CDR3 sequence reads: CASSVDHGVADTQYF. CDR3 coding DNA: TGTGCCAGCAGCGTAGACCACGGGGTCGCAGATACGCAGTATTTT.

V is TRBV7-9 and J is TRBJ2-3; D gene ambiguous. The CDR3 runs to 12 residues. Germline CDR1 reads SEHNR; CDR2 reads FQNEAQ (reference sequence). In DNA, the CDR3 is TGTTCCGGCAGTAGCTCCCCAGATACGCAGTATTTT. It is translated as CSGSSSPDTQYF.

In this sample, this clone turned up a few times. This chain uses TRBV6-5 with TRBJ2-1; TRBD1 might be the D (6 bases). Germline CDR1 and CDR2: MNHEY and SVGAGI. Trimming shortened V by 5 bases and J by 4 bases, and 15 bases separated the two germline ends. The CDR3 extends over 15 amino acids. In nucleotides, the CDR3 is TGTGCCAGCAGTAGCCGGGACAATCCTTACAATGAGCAGTTCTTC. It yields the protein CASSSRDNPYNEQFF.

The chain recombines TRBV10-3 with TRBJ1-1; weak D call: TRBD1 (6 bases). Trimming cost V 2 bases and J 3 bases, with 16 bases left between them. This CDR3 has 16 amino acids. Germline CDR1 is ENHRY and CDR2 is SYGVKD. The CDR3 sequence: CAISETESQGDTEAFF. CDR3 DNA sequence: TGTGCCATCAGTGAGACGGAGTCACAGGGTGACACTGAAGCTTTCTTT.

This chain connects TRBV25-1 to TRBJ2-4, with a weak D call TRBD1 (6 bases). Trimming removed 3 bases at V and 0 bases at J, with 12 bases between. Looked up from germline, CDR1 is MGHDK and CDR2 is SYGVNS. The CDR3 runs to 16 residues. CDR3 amino acids: CASSDTGSPAKNIQYF. The CDR3, as DNA: TGTGCCAGCAGTGACACAGGGTCCCCAGCCAAAAACATTCAGTACTTC.

This clone was counted a few times. Distinct nucleotide sequences in the sample also encode this CDR3. This rearrangement joins TRBV19 to TRBJ2-3, with unresolved D. Looked up from germline, CDR1 is LNHDA and CDR2 is SQIVND (reference sequence). V dropped 7 bases and J dropped 0 bases, with 8 bases sitting between them. The CDR3 is 13 residues long. For the CDR3, the DNA is TGTGCCAGTAACGGCGGTAGCACAGATACGCAGTATTTT. Its translation: CASNGGSTDTQYF.

The gene calls are TRBV6-1 and TRBJ2-1, with 10 nucleotides matching TRBD2. Germline CDR1 MNHNS, CDR2 SASEGT. This CDR3 is built from 15 residues. V lost 3 bases, J lost 8 bases, and 7 bases stayed unmatched. The CDR3 loop is CASSDPGLAVDEQFF. In DNA, the CDR3 is TGTGCCAGCAGTGACCCCGGACTAGCGGTTGATGAGCAGTTCTTC.

The CDR3 sequence: CASRSPGLAGVEQYF. For the CDR3, the DNA is TGTGCCAGCAGATCCCCGGGACTAGCGGGAGTCGAGCAGTACTTC. This chain connects TRBV6-6 to TRBJ2-7; 14 bases match TRBD2. The CDR3 is made up of 15 amino acids. The germline V gene has CDR1 MNHNY and CDR2 SVGAGI (reference sequence). Trimming removed 6 bases from V and 6 bases from J; junction bases left unmatched: 7.

The rearrangement joins TRBV20-1 to TRBJ1-2; D is uncertain. The CDR3 consists of 11 residues. Trimming left V 0 bases short and J 5 bases short, with 4 bases between. CDR1 DFQATT and CDR2 SNEGSKA come from the germline V gene (reference sequence). As DNA, the CDR3 is TGCAGTGCTAGAGACGAGTATGGCTACACCTTC. This sequence encodes CSARDEYGYTF.

The chain is built from TRBV2 and TRBJ1-5; 8 bases fit TRBD1. V was clipped by 6 bases and J by 3 bases; unmatched bases: 4. The CDR3 covers 14 residues. The germline gives CDR1 SNHLY, CDR2 FYNNEI. The CDR3 sequence: CASSGQGSNQPQHF. The CDR3 DNA reads as TGTGCCAGCAGCGGACAGGGATCCAATCAGCCCCAGCATTTT.

The DNA for the CDR3 is TGTGCAAGTAGCAAAAATCCCTGGGACAGGGGTTCACCCCTCCACTTT. Translating it yields CASSKNPWDRGSPLHF. This chain uses TRBV12-2 with TRBJ1-6; TRBD1, the table's D call, was not compared with the DNA. TRBV12-2 is an annotated pseudogene. The CDR3 covers 16 residues.

This chain joins TRBV30 and TRBJ2-5, with TRBD2 matching 12 bases. V shed 3 bases and J 4 bases; nucleotides not matched to a gene: 6. In germline, CDR1 is GTSNPN, CDR2 SVGIG (reference sequence). The CDR3 length is 15 residues. The CDR3, as DNA: TGTGCCTGGAGCCCCGGACTAGCGGGATTAGAGACCCAGTACTTC. It codes for CAWSPGLAGLETQYF.

V and J are TRBV28 and TRBJ2-5; 9 nucleotides align to TRBD2. CDR3 size: 14 residues. Unmatched junction bases numbered 0, after V lost 2 bases and J lost 2 bases. CDR1 MDHEN and CDR2 SYDVKM come from the germline V gene. CDR3 DNA sequence: TGTGCCAGCAGTTTACTAGCGGGGCAAGAGACCCAGTACTTC. Amino acids: CASSLLAGQETQYF.

V and J are TRBV21-1 and TRBJ1-2. TRBV21-1 is reported as a pseudogene. There are 16 residues in the CDR3. Written as DNA, the CDR3 is TGTGCCAGCAGCAAACTCCTACCTCACCGGGGCTATGGCTACACCTTC. Its translation: CASSKLLPHRGYGYTF.

The chain has TRBV6-5 and TRBJ1-2, with 8 positions matching TRBD1. Trimming cost V 8 bases and J 8 bases; bases outside gene matches: 10. The germline V gene has CDR1 MNHEY and CDR2 SVGAGI. The length of the CDR3 is 13 residues. CDR3 bases: TGTGCCAGCGGACAGGGTAGTCGGCAAGGCTACACCTTC. It yields the protein CASGQGSRQGYTF.

This clone was seen a few times. The gene calls are TRBV7-3 and TRBJ2-7; 9 bases agree with TRBD1. V gave up 1 base and J gave up 3 bases; unmatched junction bases: 19. In germline, CDR1 is SGHTA, CDR2 FQGTGA. The CDR3 runs 20 residues. The CDR3 sequence: CASSLIGVTGGDYRDYEQYF. CDR3 DNA: TGTGCCAGCAGCTTAATTGGGGTGACAGGGGGAGATTATCGGGACTACGAGCAGTACTTC.